This T cell receptor (beta chain) was recovered during a study of immune heterogeneity within non-small cell lung tumors. Study-wide points: Tumor sites within a patient were found to share identical dominant CDR3 beta clonotypes, and site-unique high-frequency clones were also present.

For each sample, template was around 600 ng of bulk tumor genomic DNA. Several biopsies per primary tumor were taken during surgery, spaced as far apart as possible. Curative surgical treatment was performed in patients who had newly diagnosed, untreated non-small cell lung cancer. Study donors were patients with a new diagnosis of non-small cell lung cancer who underwent surgery with curative intent. The CDR3 sequence is 14 residues long. J was trimmed by 6 bases and V by 6 bases; bases with no gene match: 9. This clonotype is termed medium-sized. Its cognate antigen is unknown. The TCR beta CDR3 region underwent multiplex PCR amplification with 32 V and 13 J primers. TCRdb itself ran the multiplex PCR reads through MiXCR, one entry per CDR3 protein. The data hold roughly 3,000 distinct CDR3 sequences, with roughly 40% observed a single time.

The genes are TRBV12-3 or TRBV12-4 and TRBJ2-7, with 9 bases identical to TRBD1. The clonotype was recovered from a woman in her 50s with non-small cell lung cancer. Sequencing was done on a sample of lung tumor tissue. The CDR3 here is CASRPGTGTVEQYF. CDR3 coding DNA: TGTGCCAGCAGGCCCGGGACAGGGACTGTCGAGCAGTACTTC.